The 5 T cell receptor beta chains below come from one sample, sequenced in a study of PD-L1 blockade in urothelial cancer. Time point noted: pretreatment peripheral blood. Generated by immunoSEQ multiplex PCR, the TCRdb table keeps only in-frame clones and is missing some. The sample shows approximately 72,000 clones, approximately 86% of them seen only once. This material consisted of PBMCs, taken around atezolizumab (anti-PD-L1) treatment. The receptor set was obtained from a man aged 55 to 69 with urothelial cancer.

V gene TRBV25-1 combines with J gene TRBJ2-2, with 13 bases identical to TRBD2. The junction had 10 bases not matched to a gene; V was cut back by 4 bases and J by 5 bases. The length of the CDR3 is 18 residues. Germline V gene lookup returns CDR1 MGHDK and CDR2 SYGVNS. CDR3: CASSAELAGGLETGELFF. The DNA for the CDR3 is TGTGCCAGCAGTGCCGAACTAGCGGGGGGGCTGGAAACCGGGGAGCTGTTTTTT.

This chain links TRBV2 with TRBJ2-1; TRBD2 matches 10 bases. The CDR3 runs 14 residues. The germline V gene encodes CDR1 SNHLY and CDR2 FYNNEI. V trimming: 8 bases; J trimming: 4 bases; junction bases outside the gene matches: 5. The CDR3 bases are TGTGCCAGCGCCCCAGCGGGGGGGTACAATGAGCAGTTCTTC. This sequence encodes CASAPAGGYNEQFF.

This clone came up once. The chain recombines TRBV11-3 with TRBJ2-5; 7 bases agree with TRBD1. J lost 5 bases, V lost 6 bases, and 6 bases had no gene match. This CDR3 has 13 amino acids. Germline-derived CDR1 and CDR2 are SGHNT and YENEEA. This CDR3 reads CASRQGNGETQYF. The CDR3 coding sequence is TGTGCCAGCAGACAGGGGAATGGGGAGACCCAGTACTTC.

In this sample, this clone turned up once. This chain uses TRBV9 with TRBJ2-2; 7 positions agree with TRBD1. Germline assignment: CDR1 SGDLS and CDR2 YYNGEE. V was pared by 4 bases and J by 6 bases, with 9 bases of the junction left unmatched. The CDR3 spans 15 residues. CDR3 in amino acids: CASSWTGTDSGELFF. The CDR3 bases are TGTGCCAGCAGCTGGACCGGGACAGACTCCGGGGAGCTGTTTTTT.

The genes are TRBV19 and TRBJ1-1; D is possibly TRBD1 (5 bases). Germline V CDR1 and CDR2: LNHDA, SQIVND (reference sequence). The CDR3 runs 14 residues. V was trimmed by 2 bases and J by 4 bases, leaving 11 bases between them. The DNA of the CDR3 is TGTGCCAGTAGTATATGGGGGGAGGGCACTGAAGCTTTCTTT. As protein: CASSIWGEGTEAFF.